These 10 T cell receptor beta chains share one sample of origin, sequenced in a study of cytomegalovirus exposure and HLA in healthy donors. 60 Vbeta and 13 Jbeta primers were used in PCR. Sequencing used immunoSEQ multiplex PCR; TCRdb keeps in-frame clones, though not all of them. Found here are some 200,000 clones, around 85% of them singletons; the top ten hold roughly 1.5%. The sequenced sample was PBMCs. The receptors derive from a man over 45 in good health and CMV-seronegative.

The chain uses TRBV28 and TRBJ2-1, with a possible D match to TRBD1 (5 bases). CDR1 and CDR2 (germline): MDHEN, SYDVKM. V was cut by 8 bases and J by 5 bases, with 19 bases left in between. The CDR3 is 15 residues long. The CDR3 nucleotides are TGTGCCAGCTTACTTGGTGGGGCGTCCAACAATGAGCAGTTCTTC. Translated, it gives CASLLGGASNNEQFF.

The chain has TRBV21-1 and TRBJ2-7; the table gives TRBD1 as D, unverified against the DNA. TRBV21-1 is a recognized pseudogene. The CDR3 runs 16 residues. Here the CDR3 reads CASSKEHRDRLYEQYF. The CDR3 nucleotides read TGTGCCAGCAGCAAAGAACACCGGGACAGGCTCTACGAGCAGTACTTC.

The V call is TRBV27, the J call TRBJ1-1; possible D gene TRBD1, 6 bases. Germline CDR1 MNHEY, CDR2 SMNVEV (reference sequence). The CDR3 totals 13 residues. V gave up 8 bases and J gave up 0 bases, with 10 bases separating them. The CDR3 DNA is TGTGCCAGCCAGGACAGCTTGAACACTGAAGCTTTCTTT. As protein: CASQDSLNTEAFF.

The gene calls are TRBV19 and TRBJ1-5, with a weak D call TRBD1 (5 bases). Deletions cut 4 bases from V and 4 bases from J, with 14 bases between. CDR1 and CDR2 from the germline V gene are LNHDA and SQIVND (reference sequence). CDR3 length: 15 amino acids. The CDR3 protein is CASSTAGPGNQPQHF. DNA for the CDR3: TGTGCCAGTAGTACTGCGGGACCTGGGAATCAGCCCCAGCATTTT.

This clone has just a few counts. The chain uses TRBV29-1 and TRBJ2-3, with 14 bases fitting TRBD2. Germline V gene sequence: CDR1 SQVTM, CDR2 ANQGSEA. The CDR3 has 17 residues. V shed 1 base, J shed 6 bases, and the junction held 9 bases outside the gene matches. Here the CDR3 reads CSVEGFGTSGSSDTQYF. For the CDR3, the DNA is TGCAGCGTTGAAGGGTTTGGGACTAGCGGGAGTTCGGATACGCAGTATTTT.

The V and J genes are TRBV7-8 and TRBJ2-5; possibly TRBD2 for D (6 bases). CDR1 and CDR2 from the germline V gene are SGHVS and FQNEAQ. The CDR3 length is 13 residues. Trimming took 5 bases from V and 4 from J, leaving 11 bases between them. The CDR3 DNA is TGTGCCAGCAGCCCAAGGAGGGGAGAGACCCAGTACTTC. Its translation: CASSPRRGETQYF.

The chain couples TRBV14 to TRBJ2-1; TRBD1 might be the D (6 bases). This CDR3 is built from 19 residues. The germline gives CDR1 SGHDN, CDR2 FVKESK. Trimming took 4 bases from V and 4 from J, leaving 26 bases between them. This CDR3 is CASSRPPGESGLVYNEQFF. CDR3 nucleotides: TGTGCCAGCAGCCGGCCGCCAGGGGAAAGCGGACTCGTATACAATGAGCAGTTCTTC.

The rearrangement links TRBV7-2 to TRBJ1-5, with D maybe TRBD1 (6 bases). CDR1 is SGHTA and CDR2 is FQGNSA in the germline V gene. This CDR3 comprises 15 residues. Trimming took 5 bases from V and 4 from J, leaving 15 bases between them. The CDR3 bases are TGTGCCAGCAGCCCTCAGGGGACCACGAATCAGCCCCAGCATTTT. Translating gives CASSPQGTTNQPQHF.

The rearrangement links TRBV4-2 to TRBJ1-3; TRBD1 matches at 7 bases. The CDR3 length is 17 residues. Per the germline V gene, CDR1 is LGHNA and CDR2 is YNFKEQ. The V gene end was trimmed by 1 base and the J gene end by 4 bases; junction bases not matched to a gene: 10. CDR3 protein: CASSQGRQGPDGNTIYF. The DNA of the CDR3 is TGTGCCAGCAGCCAAGGACGACAGGGACCGGACGGAAACACCATATATTTT.

This chain uses TRBV9 with TRBJ2-6; tentative D call: TRBD2 (6 bases). The germline V gene has CDR1 SGDLS and CDR2 YYNGEE. The V gene lost 0 bases and the J gene lost 3 bases, with 16 bases spanning the gap. The CDR3 has 18 amino acids. The CDR3 DNA reads TGTGCCAGCAGCGTAGTTCCCCTCGGGGGAAGTGGGGCCAACGTCCTGACTTTC. Protein product: CASSVVPLGGSGANVLTF.